This is a list of T cell receptor beta chains from one sample in a study of T cell responses to AZD1222 COVID-19 vaccine. Data came from immunoSEQ multiplex PCR; TCRdb stores just in-frame clones and leaves some out. Among more than 100,000 clones, roughly 91% were seen once, and the ten largest hold roughly 44%. Material: peripheral blood, obtained on day 0 of AZD1222 vaccination. The receptors were sampled from an adult in good health. Each CDR3 is given with its conserved first and last residue.

J	V	CDR3
TRBJ1-2	TRBV30	CAWSFPQGANYGYTF
TRBJ2-7	TRBV28	CASSWGTGGPYEQYF
TRBJ2-3	TRBV27	CASSLLVADTQYF
TRBJ2-3	TRBV7-3	CASSPGRATDTQYF
TRBJ1-4	TRBV2	CASRGGSATNEKLFF
TRBJ1-2	TRBV28	CASRTLQGTYGYTF
TRBJ1-5	TRBV6-2/TRBV6-3	CASSPPKLWPQHF
TRBJ2-7	TRBV7-9	CASSSSGGPYEQYF
TRBJ2-1	TRBV9	CASSSTGTGYNEQFF
TRBJ2-3	TRBV28	CASSLLVPSTDTQYF
TRBJ2-2	TRBV7-8	CASTKRGTGELFF
TRBJ2-2	TRBV6-1	CASSERWLAGNTGELFF
TRBJ2-7	TRBV11-2	CASSPRDSTYEQYF
TRBJ1-2	TRBV24-1	CATSDLSGQGASGYTF
TRBJ2-5	TRBV29-1	CSAREETQYF
TRBJ2-1	TRBV5-6	CASSLGPGSSYNEQFF
TRBJ2-7	TRBV6-5	CASKIEAGGPYEQYF
TRBJ1-2	TRBV28	CASSLLTGGRGYTF
TRBJ2-7	TRBV10-3	CAISDQKAHVSYEQYF
TRBJ2-7	TRBV28	CASSGGTGVGEQYF
TRBJ2-1	TRBV7-2	CASSPGTSGIEQFF
TRBJ1-3	TRBV18	CASSPNGPATGNTIYF
TRBJ2-2	TRBV9	CASSVEGQSEAGELFF
TRBJ2-3	TRBV5-1	CASSLEPGLGTDTQYF
TRBJ2-1	TRBV7-3	CASSSNPQGAGNEQFF
TRBJ2-2	TRBV6-2/TRBV6-3	CASSFSNREILNTGELFF
TRBJ1-3	TRBV7-9	CASSSDGSSGNTIYF
TRBJ1-1	TRBV27	CASSFMRGVTEAFF
TRBJ1-1	TRBV2	CATKRQGPGTEAFF
TRBJ1-1	TRBV5-5	CASSSRVMNTEAFF
TRBJ1-3	TRBV6-5	CASRGQNSGNTIYF